A single sample gave rise to the 25 T cell receptor beta chains below, sequenced in a study of technical replicates of blood from several donors. This table comes from immunoSEQ multiplex PCR, and its TCRdb copy is limited to in-frame clones, with some not included. The sample holds roughly 52,000 clones; about 95% are singletons and the top ten take about 3.2%. Input material: PBMCs. All receptors derive from a human donor in good health. Some clones in this sample may be carry-over from other donors' samples.

The chain carries TRBV11-2 and TRBJ2-7, with D possibly matching TRBD1 (6 bases). CDR1 is SGHAT and CDR2 is FQNNGV in the germline V gene. With 5 bases removed from V and 3 bases from J, the gap between germline ends came to 14 bases. The CDR3 is 14 residues long. CDR3 sequence (DNA): TGTGCCAGCAGCCCAGGGACAACTGGCTACGAGCAGTACTTC. This encodes CASSPGTTGYEQYF.

This chain joins TRBV27 and TRBJ2-1, with 10 bases lining up with TRBD2. The V segment lost 7 bases and the J segment 0 bases; nucleotides outside the gene matches: 6. The CDR3 length is 16 residues. CDR1 is MNHEY, CDR2 SMNVEV, per germline (reference sequence). The CDR3 DNA follows: TGTGCCAGCACCTCCCCTAGCGGGGGCTCCTACAATGAGCAGTTCTTC. Its protein product is CASTSPSGGSYNEQFF.

Points on this clone: An end of the junction does not agree with germline; a read error may underlie this. The J gene is TRBJ1-4, the V gene TRBV20-1; 7 bases agree with TRBD1. Germline CDR1 and CDR2: DFQATT and SNEGSKA (reference sequence). CDR3 length: 11 residues. This chain's CDR3 is CSARQGTAQFW. The CDR3 nucleotides read TGCAGTGCTAGACAGGGGACAGCCCAGTTTTGG.

The gene calls are TRBV7-2 and TRBJ1-3; 9 bases agree with TRBD1. Losses at the gene ends were 5 bases for V and 4 bases for J; bases not matched to a gene: 6. The germline V gene encodes CDR1 SGHTA and CDR2 FQGNSA. The CDR3 extends over 15 amino acids. The DNA of the CDR3 is TGTGCCAGCAGCCCGGGGACAGGGTCGGGAAACACCATATATTTT. Its protein is CASSPGTGSGNTIYF.

This chain connects TRBV6-5 to TRBJ2-7; tentative D call: TRBD2 (6 bases). The germline V gene encodes CDR1 MNHEY and CDR2 SVGAGI. The length of the CDR3 is 15 residues. V dropped 1 base and J dropped 6 bases, with 16 bases sitting between them. The CDR3 DNA follows: TGTGCCAGCAGTTACTATCCGGGAGCCCGGACCGAGCAGTACTTC. This gives the protein CASSYYPGARTEQYF.

The chain employs TRBV30 and TRBJ1-4; the match to TRBD1 covers 11 bases. Germline values: CDR1 GTSNPN, CDR2 SVGIG (reference sequence). This CDR3 comprises 13 residues. The V gene end was trimmed by 5 bases and the J gene end by 8 bases; junction bases not matched to a gene: 4. The CDR3 DNA is TGTGCCTGGGGGACAGGGGGACGGGAAAAACTGTTTTTT. This sequence encodes CAWGTGGREKLFF. Full variable domain (rest looked up from reference TRBV30 and TRBJ1-4): SQTIHQWPATLVQPVGSPLSLECTVEGTSNPNLYWYRQAAGRGLQLLFYSVGIGQISSEVPQNLSASRPQDRQFILSSKKLLLSDSGFYLCAWGTGGREKLFFGSGTQLSVL.

This sequence joins TRBV27 and TRBJ2-7; tentatively, D is TRBD1 (6 bases). The V end lost 8 bases, the J end lost 3 bases, and 14 bases lay between the germline ends. Looked up from germline, CDR1 is MNHEY and CDR2 is SMNVEV (reference sequence). This CDR3 is built from 13 residues. This CDR3 reads CASGIGQLYEQYF. CDR3 DNA sequence: TGTGCCAGCGGAATCGGACAGCTCTACGAGCAGTACTTC.

The chain combines TRBV4-3 with TRBJ2-7; 7 bases agree with TRBD2. The CDR3 sequence is 15 residues long. Germline CDR1 LGHNA, CDR2 YSLEER. Trimming cost V 3 bases and J 4 bases; bases outside gene matches: 9. The DNA of the CDR3 is TGCGCCAGCAGCCATTCATACGCGGGAGCGTACGAGCAGTACTTC. It translates to CASSHSYAGAYEQYF.

V and J are TRBV4-1 and TRBJ2-1; 10 nucleotides line up with TRBD2. After removal of 2 bases from V and 7 bases from J, the junction contained 14 bases not matched to a gene. Per germline, CDR1 MGHRA and CDR2 YSYEKL. The CDR3 covers 18 residues. The CDR3 loop reads CASSQPPLLAGKQNEQFF. The CDR3 nucleotides read TGCGCCAGCAGCCAACCTCCCTTACTAGCGGGGAAACAAAATGAGCAGTTCTTC.

The genes are TRBV7-8 and TRBJ1-2; 7 positions match TRBD1. The CDR3 covers 13 residues. V shed 5 bases, J shed 4 bases, and the junction held 4 bases outside the gene matches. The germline gives CDR1 SGHVS, CDR2 FQNEAQ. The CDR3 region has the DNA TGTGCCAGCAGCGCCCGGACAGGCTATGGCTACACCTTC. Protein product: CASSARTGYGYTF. Based on the CDR3 plus reference TRBV7-8 and TRBJ1-2, the full variable domain is GAGVSQSPRYKVAKRGQDVALRCDPISGHVSLFWYQQALGQGPEFLTYFQNEAQLDKSGLPSDRFFAERPEGSVSTLKIQRTQQEDSAVYLCASSARTGYGYTFGSGTRLTVV.

The chain joins TRBV14 to TRBJ2-2; 10 bases are a match to TRBD2. In germline, CDR1 is SGHDN, CDR2 FVKESK. The CDR3 is 19 residues long. J lost 5 bases, V lost 0 bases, and 12 bases had no gene match. The CDR3 loop reads CASSQEGPAGGPRTGELFF. CDR3 bases: TGTGCCAGCAGCCAAGAAGGGCCAGCGGGGGGGCCCCGAACCGGGGAGCTGTTTTTT.

The chain combines TRBV5-4 with TRBJ2-2, with a tentative D call TRBD2 (5 bases). Germline CDR1 reads SGHNT; CDR2 reads YYREEE (reference sequence). Trimming removed 0 bases at V and 4 bases at J, with 10 bases between. The CDR3 has 15 amino acids. CDR3 nucleotides: TGTGCCAGCAGCTTGGACCTAGCTGCCACCGGGGAGCTGTTTTTT. It yields the protein CASSLDLAATGELFF.

The gene calls are TRBV19 and TRBJ1-2; D is possibly TRBD1 (6 bases). Germline V CDR1 and CDR2: LNHDA, SQIVND (reference sequence). V was shortened by 5 bases and J by 0 bases, with 16 bases between the two germline ends. The CDR3 is made up of 16 amino acids. The CDR3 here is CASSPGGTESNYGYTF. The CDR3 DNA reads as TGTGCCAGTAGTCCGGGGGGCACCGAATCTAACTATGGCTACACCTTC. The full variable domain, rest sourced from reference TRBV19 and TRBJ1-2, is DGGITQSPKYLFRKEGQNVTLSCEQNLNHDAMYWYRQDPGQGLRLIYYSQIVNDFQKGDIAEGYSVSREKKESFPLTVTSAQKNPTAFYLCASSPGGTESNYGYTFGSGTRLTVV.

V gene TRBV4-1 combines with J gene TRBJ2-5; 8 positions match TRBD2. J lost 5 bases, V lost 4 bases, and 9 bases had no gene match. The CDR3 covers 15 residues. Germline V gives CDR1 MGHRA, CDR2 YSYEKL. For the CDR3, the DNA is TGCGCCAGCAGCCCCGCCGGAGCGGGAGATGAGACCCAGTACTTC. Translating gives CASSPAGAGDETQYF.

The chain joins TRBV12-5 to TRBJ2-1, with 7 bases fitting TRBD1. The V gene's germline CDR1 is LGHNT and CDR2 FRNRAP. J lost 9 bases, V lost 3 bases, and 5 bases had no gene match. The CDR3 is made up of 13 amino acids. CDR3 protein: CASGFLTGSEQFF. CDR3 bases: TGTGCTAGTGGTTTCTTGACAGGGAGTGAGCAGTTCTTC.

The chain carries TRBV5-1 and TRBJ2-3, with TRBD2 identical over 7 bases. With V trimmed by 4 bases and J by 4 bases, 6 bases remained unmatched. Germline V gives CDR1 SGHRS, CDR2 YFSETQ. The CDR3 has 14 residues. CDR3 in amino acids: CASSPAGVADTQYF. As DNA, the CDR3 is TGCGCCAGCAGCCCGGCGGGGGTTGCAGATACGCAGTATTTT.

The chain links TRBV29-1 to TRBJ2-5; D might be TRBD2 (7 bases). Trimming left V 8 bases short and J 4 bases short, with 17 bases between. This CDR3 contains 13 residues. Germline V gives CDR1 SQVTM, CDR2 ANQGSEA. The CDR3 sequence: CSPRIGGAETQYF. CDR3 nucleotide sequence: TGCAGCCCCAGGATTGGGGGGGCAGAGACCCAGTACTTC.

The chain combines TRBV5-1 with TRBJ1-1; 9 bases match TRBD1. Germline assignment: CDR1 SGHRS and CDR2 YFSETQ. Trimming at V came to 8 bases and at J to 5 bases, leaving 13 bases not matched to a gene. The CDR3 is made up of 15 amino acids. The CDR3 loop reads CASKKRQGEGTEAFF. CDR3 bases: TGCGCCAGTAAGAAACGACAGGGGGAGGGTACTGAAGCTTTCTTT.

The chain uses TRBV30 and TRBJ1-6; TRBD1 matches at 8 bases. The CDR3 consists of 15 residues. V lost 4 bases and J lost 10; bases outside the gene matches: 12. CDR1 GTSNPN and CDR2 SVGIG come from the germline V gene (reference sequence). The CDR3 nucleotides read TGTGCCTGGAAATTATTGCCAGGGACAGGATCACCCCTCCACTTT. It specifies CAWKLLPGTGSPLHF.

The chain is built from TRBV7-2 and TRBJ2-1, with 9 bases lining up with TRBD2. V shed 4 bases, J shed 6 bases, and the junction held 10 bases outside the gene matches. The CDR3 has 16 residues. Germline V CDR1 and CDR2: SGHTA, FQGNSA. CDR3 nucleotides: TGTGCCAGCAGCTCCCTCAAAAGCGGGGGGATCAATGAGCAGTTCTTC. It translates to CASSSLKSGGINEQFF.

V is TRBV7-2 and J is TRBJ2-7, with TRBD2 matching 8 bases. The trim removed 2 bases at V and 3 bases at J, leaving 0 bases unmatched. Germline CDR1 SGHTA, CDR2 FQGNSA. The CDR3 extends over 13 amino acids. The CDR3 bases are TGTGCCAGCAGCTTACTAGCGGGCTACGAGCAGTACTTC. It yields the protein CASSLLAGYEQYF.

The chain joins TRBV5-1 to TRBJ1-1; the D gene is possibly TRBD1 (6 bases). The germline V gene has CDR1 SGHRS and CDR2 YFSETQ. This CDR3 has 15 residues. V lost 3 bases to trimming and J lost 2 bases, with 14 bases between them. The CDR3 loop is CASSWQGSPNTEAFF. The CDR3 DNA reads TGCGCCAGCAGCTGGCAGGGGAGCCCCAACACTGAAGCTTTCTTT.

This chain links TRBV7-2 with TRBJ1-2, with D hard to call. CDR1 SGHTA and CDR2 FQGNSA come from the germline V gene. This CDR3 spans 13 amino acids. Trimming removed 5 bases from V and 8 bases from J, with 15 bases in between. In DNA, the CDR3 is TGTGCCAGCAGCCGTGATGGGCCGGGAGGCTACACCTTC. This translates into CASSRDGPGGYTF.

This chain links TRBV27 with TRBJ2-1; 7 bases are shared with TRBD2. Germline V gene sequence: CDR1 MNHEY, CDR2 SMNVEV (reference sequence). Trimming at V came to 2 bases and at J to 0 bases, leaving 1 base not matched to a gene. The CDR3 length is 15 residues. CDR3 DNA: TGTGCCAGCAGTTTAACGGGGGGCTCCTACAATGAGCAGTTCTTC. Amino acid sequence: CASSLTGGSYNEQFF.

The rearrangement joins TRBV6-1 to TRBJ1-3; TRBD1 matches at 8 bases. This CDR3 spans 14 amino acids. Looked up from germline, CDR1 is MNHNS and CDR2 is SASEGT. Trimming took 8 bases from V and 4 from J; bases not matched to a gene: 7. The CDR3 nucleotides read TGTGCCAGCCTGGACAGGGTGGGAGGAAACACCATATATTTT. Translating it yields CASLDRVGGNTIYF.